Listed here are 5 T cell receptor beta chains from one sample, sequenced in a study of T cells in Graves' hyperthyroidism and ophthalmopathy. Amplified regions were TCR beta CDR3 sequences from RNA transcripts. HTBI primers were used for first-round RT-PCR of the TCR CDR3. TCRdb independently ran MiXCR on the multiplex PCR reads; one entry per CDR3 protein. Seen here are around 500,000 distinct CDR3 sequences, 14% observed once, and the top ten hold 14%. The sample consisted of blood. The receptor set was obtained from a woman aged 40 to 55 with Graves' hyperthyroidism.

To note about this clonotype: Since no conserved phenylalanine or tryptophan closes the CDR3, a read error is the likely cause. The chain combines TRBV10-3 with TRBJ2-1; D might be TRBD2 (6 bases). The CDR3 runs to 14 residues. Trimming shortened V by 4 bases and J by 4 bases, and 11 bases separated the two germline ends. The germline gives CDR1 ENHRY, CDR2 SYGVKD. CDR3 protein: CAISGRDSYNEQFI. The DNA for the CDR3 is TGTGCCATCAGTGGACGGGACTCTTACAATGAGCAGTTCATC.

CDR3 DNA: TGTGCCAGTACCTTAGCGGGGGGCACCTACGAGCAGTACTTC. This sequence encodes CASTLAGGTYEQYF. The genes are TRBV19 and TRBJ2-7; TRBD2 matches at 10 bases. After removal of 7 bases from V and 2 bases from J, the junction contained 5 bases not matched to a gene. The CDR3 is made up of 14 amino acids. In germline, CDR1 is LNHDA, CDR2 SQIVND (reference sequence).

This clonotype has at least ten counts. The chain joins TRBV20-1 to TRBJ2-5; 8 nucleotides line up with TRBD1. This CDR3 has 14 residues. Germline lookup yields CDR1 DFQATT and CDR2 SNEGSKA (reference sequence). The junction had 7 bases not matched to a gene; V was cut back by 6 bases and J by 1 base. The CDR3 is CSATGTGFQETQYF. CDR3 DNA: TGCAGTGCCACCGGGACAGGCTTCCAAGAGACCCAGTACTTC.

This clonotype has ten or more counts. V usage is TRBV28 and J usage is TRBJ2-7, with D possibly TRBD1 on 6 matching bases. Germline assignment: CDR1 MDHEN and CDR2 SYDVKM. CDR3 length: 15 amino acids. Trimming shortened V by 1 base and J by 5 bases, and 15 bases separated the two germline ends. DNA of the CDR3: TGTGCCAGCAGTTTATCGCCCCAGGGGTCCAACGAGCAGTACTTC. Translation gives CASSLSPQGSNEQYF.

Notes on this clonotype: This clone may be a read error of a much larger clone one base away. This CDR3 is missing its conserved last phenylalanine or tryptophan, likely due to a read error. V usage is TRBV13 and J usage is TRBJ2-7; TRBD2 matches 10 bases. The germline V gene has CDR1 PRHDT and CDR2 FYEKMQ (reference sequence). The V and J ends lost 5 bases and 0 bases, in that order; junction bases with no gene match: 10. This CDR3 spans 17 amino acids. DNA for the CDR3: TGTGCCAGCAGCGGACGAATGACTAGCGGGCCCTCCTACGAGCAGTACATC. Protein: CASSGRMTSGPSYEQYI.